These 8 T cell receptor beta chains were sequenced from one sample in a study of blood T cell repertoires in COVID-19. Libraries were prepared by immunoSEQ multiplex PCR; TCRdb keeps only in-frame clonotypes and omits some of them. The table includes about 400,000 clones, roughly 91% detected once. Sequenced: peripheral blood. These receptors originate from a woman aged 25-40 years with acute or convalescent COVID-19.

V gene TRBV14 combines with J gene TRBJ1-3; possible D gene TRBD1, 6 bases. CDR3 length: 15 amino acids. Looked up from germline, CDR1 is SGHDN and CDR2 is FVKESK. V was cut by 4 bases and J by 2 bases, with 12 bases left in between. The CDR3 loop is CASSRTTGPGNTIYF. The CDR3 nucleotides read TGTGCCAGCAGCCGGACAACAGGGCCTGGAAACACCATATATTTT.

The rearrangement joins TRBV28 to TRBJ1-5, with TRBD1 matching 9 bases. In germline, CDR1 is MDHEN, CDR2 SYDVKM. The CDR3 spans 14 residues. The V and J ends lost 6 bases and 7 bases, in that order; junction bases with no gene match: 7. Here the CDR3 reads CASRPDRGYQPQHF. The CDR3 DNA reads TGTGCCAGCAGACCGGACAGGGGATACCAGCCCCAGCATTTT.

The chain carries TRBV2 and TRBJ2-1; 7 nucleotides align to TRBD1. Trimming cost V 6 bases and J 4 bases; bases outside gene matches: 3. The CDR3 extends over 13 amino acids. Germline values: CDR1 SNHLY, CDR2 FYNNEI. The chain's CDR3 is CASRRTGYNEQFF. The CDR3 coding sequence is TGTGCCAGCAGACGGACAGGTTACAATGAGCAGTTCTTC.

This clone was detected once. The V gene is TRBV27, the J gene TRBJ2-7; maybe TRBD2 (5 bases). Germline V gives CDR1 MNHEY, CDR2 SMNVEV (reference sequence). V was pared by 2 bases and J by 2 bases, with 10 bases between. The CDR3 length is 14 residues. The CDR3 coding sequence is TGTGCCAGCAGTTTAAGCGGACTTCCCTACGAGCAGTACTTC. This codes for CASSLSGLPYEQYF.

The J gene is TRBJ1-1, the V gene TRBV20-1, with a possible D match to TRBD1 (6 bases). CDR1 DFQATT and CDR2 SNEGSKA come from the germline V gene (reference sequence). The V gene lost 3 bases and the J gene lost 6 bases, with 20 bases spanning the gap. CDR3 length: 15 amino acids. The CDR3 sequence: CSASAQGLSVSEAFF. The DNA for the CDR3 is TGCAGTGCTAGTGCCCAGGGGCTAAGTGTCTCTGAAGCTTTCTTT.

This chain connects TRBV5-4 to TRBJ2-1; tentatively, D is TRBD2 (6 bases). From germline, CDR1 is SGHNT and CDR2 YYREEE (reference sequence). This CDR3 spans 14 amino acids. Trimming removed 0 bases at V and 8 bases at J, with 12 bases between. This CDR3 is CASSLGRGLDEQFF. The CDR3 DNA sequence: TGTGCCAGCAGCTTGGGCCGGGGGTTGGATGAGCAGTTCTTC.

This chain links TRBV6-6 with TRBJ2-3; D possibly corresponds to TRBD2 (6 bases). From germline, CDR1 is MNHNY and CDR2 SVGAGI (reference sequence). The CDR3 sequence is 14 residues long. The ends were cut back, 5 bases at V and 2 bases at J, with 11 bases in the middle. CDR3 protein: CASSVMRDTDTQYF. The CDR3 DNA reads TGTGCCAGCAGTGTGATGCGGGACACAGATACGCAGTATTTT.

The genes are TRBV18 and TRBJ2-7; D is ambiguous. V lost 3 bases and J lost 3, with 12 bases in between. CDR1 is KGHSH, CDR2 LQKENI, per germline. This CDR3 region has 14 residues. This chain's CDR3 is CASSPEQPYYEQYF. CDR3 nucleotide sequence: TGTGCCAGCTCACCGGAGCAGCCGTACTACGAGCAGTACTTC.